The sequence of this T cell receptor (beta chain) was determined in a study of T cells in Graves' hyperthyroidism and ophthalmopathy. Regions amplified from RNA transcripts were the TCR beta CDR3 regions. A first-round RT-PCR of the TCR CDR3 used the HTBI primer set. TCRdb itself ran the multiplex PCR reads through MiXCR, one entry per CDR3 protein. Of roughly 800,000 distinct CDR3 sequences in the sample, roughly 40% were seen once. CDR3 length equals 12 residues. Looked up from germline, CDR1 is SNHLY and CDR2 is FYNNEI. Trimming left V 5 bases short and J 17 bases short, with 18 bases between. A roughly 10 ml volume of fresh peripheral blood provided the PBMCs.

The rearrangement links TRBV2 to TRBJ1-4; perhaps TRBD1 as D (6 bases). The source material was blood. The sequence derives from a man in his late teens or twenties with Graves' hyperthyroidism. The CDR3 region is CASSQGRGGCFF. The CDR3 nucleotides read TGTGCCAGCAGTCAGGGGCGCGGGGGCTGTTTTTTT.